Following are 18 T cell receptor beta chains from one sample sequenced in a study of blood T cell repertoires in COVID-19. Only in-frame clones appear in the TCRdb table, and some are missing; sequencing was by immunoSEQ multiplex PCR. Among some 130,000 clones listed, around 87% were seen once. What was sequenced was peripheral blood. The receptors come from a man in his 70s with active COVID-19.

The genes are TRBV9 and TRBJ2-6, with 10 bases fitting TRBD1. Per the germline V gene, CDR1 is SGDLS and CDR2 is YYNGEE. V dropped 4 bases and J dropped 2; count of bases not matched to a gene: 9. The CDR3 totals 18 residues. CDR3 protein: CASSPRTGGGPGANVLTF. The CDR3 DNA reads TGTGCCAGCAGCCCCCGGACAGGGGGAGGACCTGGGGCCAACGTCCTGACTTTC.

The CDR3 sequence is CASSLVGLYGYTF. In DNA, the CDR3 is TGTGCCAGCAGTCTCGTGGGGCTCTATGGCTACACCTTC. The chain couples TRBV28 to TRBJ1-2; the D gene is possibly TRBD1 (5 bases). V was pared by 5 bases and J by 4 bases, with 11 bases between. Germline lookup yields CDR1 MDHEN and CDR2 SYDVKM. The CDR3 has 13 amino acids.

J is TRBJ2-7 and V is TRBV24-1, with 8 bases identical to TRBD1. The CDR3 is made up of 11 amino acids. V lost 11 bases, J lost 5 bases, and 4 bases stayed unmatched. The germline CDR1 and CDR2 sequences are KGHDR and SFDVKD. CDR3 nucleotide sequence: TGTGCCATCGGACAGGGTAACGAGCAGTACTTC. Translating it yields CAIGQGNEQYF.

The CDR3 coding sequence is TGTGCCAGCAGCCAAGGCCGCGGAAAGCAAGAGACCCAGTACTTC. The encoded protein is CASSQGRGKQETQYF. The chain uses TRBV3-1 (or the pseudogene TRBV3-2) and TRBJ2-5; no clear D. Trimming pared 1 base from V and 2 bases from J, leaving 11 bases between. The CDR3 is 15 residues long. Looked up from germline, CDR1 is LGHDT and CDR2 is YNNKEL (reference sequence).

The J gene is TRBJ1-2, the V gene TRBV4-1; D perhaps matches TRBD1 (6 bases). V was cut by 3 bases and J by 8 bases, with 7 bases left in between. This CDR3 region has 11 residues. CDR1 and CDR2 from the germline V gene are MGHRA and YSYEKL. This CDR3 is CASSQRGGYTF. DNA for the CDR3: TGCGCCAGCAGCCAGAGGGGGGGCTACACCTTC.

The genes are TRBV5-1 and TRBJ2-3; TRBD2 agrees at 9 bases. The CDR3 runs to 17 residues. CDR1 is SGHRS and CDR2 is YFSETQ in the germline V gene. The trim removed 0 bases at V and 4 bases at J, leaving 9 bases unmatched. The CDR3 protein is CASSLVPAAGGADTQYF. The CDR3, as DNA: TGCGCCAGCAGCTTGGTCCCCGCGGCGGGAGGGGCAGATACGCAGTATTTT.

The CDR3 DNA sequence: TGTGCCAGTAGTATACCCCAAGCGGGACATTACGAGCAGTACTTC. Translation: CASSIPQAGHYEQYF. The rearrangement uses TRBV19 and TRBJ2-7; D is perhaps TRBD2 (7 bases). V lost 2 bases, J lost 4 bases, and 15 bases lay in between. The length of the CDR3 is 15 residues. Germline CDR1 is LNHDA and CDR2 is SQIVND (reference sequence).

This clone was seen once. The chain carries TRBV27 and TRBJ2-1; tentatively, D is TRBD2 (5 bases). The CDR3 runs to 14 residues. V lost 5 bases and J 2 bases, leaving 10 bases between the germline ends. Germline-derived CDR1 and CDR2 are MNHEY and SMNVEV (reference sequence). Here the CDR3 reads CASSRREPYNEQFF. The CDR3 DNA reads TGTGCCAGCAGTCGAAGGGAGCCCTACAATGAGCAGTTCTTC.

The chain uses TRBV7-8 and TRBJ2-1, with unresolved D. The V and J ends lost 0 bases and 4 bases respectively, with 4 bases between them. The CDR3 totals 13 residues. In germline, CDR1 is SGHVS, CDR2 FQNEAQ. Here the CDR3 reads CASSLASYNEQFF. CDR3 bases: TGTGCCAGCAGCTTAGCGTCTTACAATGAGCAGTTCTTC.

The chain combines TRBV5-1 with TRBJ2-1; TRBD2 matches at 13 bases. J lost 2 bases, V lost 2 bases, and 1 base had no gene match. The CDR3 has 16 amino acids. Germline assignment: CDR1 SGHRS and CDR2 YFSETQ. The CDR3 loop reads CASSFGLAGAYNEQFF. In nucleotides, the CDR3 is TGCGCCAGCAGCTTCGGACTAGCGGGAGCCTACAATGAGCAGTTCTTC. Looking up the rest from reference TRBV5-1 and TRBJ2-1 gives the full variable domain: KAGVTQTPRYLIKTRGQQVTLSCSPISGHRSVSWYQQTPGQGLQFLFEYFSETQRNKGNFPGRFSGRQFSNSRSEMNVSTLELGDSALYLCASSFGLAGAYNEQFFGPGTRLTVL.

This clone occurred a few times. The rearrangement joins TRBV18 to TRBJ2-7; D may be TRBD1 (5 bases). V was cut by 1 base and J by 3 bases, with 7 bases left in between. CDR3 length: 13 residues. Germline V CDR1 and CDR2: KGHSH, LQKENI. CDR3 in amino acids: CASSPRQIYEQYF. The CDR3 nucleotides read TGTGCCAGCTCACCACGACAGATCTACGAGCAGTACTTC.

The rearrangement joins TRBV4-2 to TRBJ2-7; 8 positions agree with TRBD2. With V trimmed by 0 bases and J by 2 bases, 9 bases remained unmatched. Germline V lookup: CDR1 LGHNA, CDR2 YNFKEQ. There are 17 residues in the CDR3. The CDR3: CASSQEPTGGVPYEQYF. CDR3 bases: TGTGCCAGCAGCCAAGAGCCTACGGGAGGGGTCCCCTACGAGCAGTACTTC.

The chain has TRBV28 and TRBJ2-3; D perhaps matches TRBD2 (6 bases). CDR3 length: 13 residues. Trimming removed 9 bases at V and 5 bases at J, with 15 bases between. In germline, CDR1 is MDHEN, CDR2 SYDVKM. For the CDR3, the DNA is TGTGCCAGTAGTGTGGGGGGAGAAGATACGCAGTATTTT. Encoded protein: CASSVGGEDTQYF.

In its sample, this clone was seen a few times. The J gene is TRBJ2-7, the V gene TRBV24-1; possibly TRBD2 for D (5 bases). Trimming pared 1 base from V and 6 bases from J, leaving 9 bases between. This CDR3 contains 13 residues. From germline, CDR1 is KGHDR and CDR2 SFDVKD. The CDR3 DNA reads TGTGCCACCAGTGATTTTCTGGGGAGCGAGCAGTACTTC. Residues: CATSDFLGSEQYF.

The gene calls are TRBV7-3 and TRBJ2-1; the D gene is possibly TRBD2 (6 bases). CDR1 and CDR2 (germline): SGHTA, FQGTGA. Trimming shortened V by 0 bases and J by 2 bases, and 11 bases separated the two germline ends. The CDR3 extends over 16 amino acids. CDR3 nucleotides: TGTGCCAGCAGCTTAACTAGCGGAACCGCCTACAATGAGCAGTTCTTC. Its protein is CASSLTSGTAYNEQFF.

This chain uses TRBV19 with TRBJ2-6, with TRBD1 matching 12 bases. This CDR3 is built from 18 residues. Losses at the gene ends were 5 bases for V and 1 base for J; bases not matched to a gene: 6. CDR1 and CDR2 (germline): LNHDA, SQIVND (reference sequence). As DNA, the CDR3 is TGTGCCAGTAGTCCGGGACAGGGGGCGGTTTCTGGGGCCAACGTCCTGACTTTC. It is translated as CASSPGQGAVSGANVLTF.

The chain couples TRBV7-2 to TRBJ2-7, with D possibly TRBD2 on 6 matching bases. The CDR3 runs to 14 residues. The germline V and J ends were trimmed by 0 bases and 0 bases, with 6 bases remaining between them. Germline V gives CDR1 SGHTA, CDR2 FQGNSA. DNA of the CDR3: TGTGCCAGCAGCTTAGCCGGGAGCTCCTACGAGCAGTACTTC. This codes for CASSLAGSSYEQYF.

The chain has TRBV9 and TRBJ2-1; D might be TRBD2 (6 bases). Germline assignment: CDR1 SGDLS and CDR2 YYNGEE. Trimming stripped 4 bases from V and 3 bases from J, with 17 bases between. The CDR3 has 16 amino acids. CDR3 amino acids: CASSPRVVAVYNEQFF. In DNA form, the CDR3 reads TGTGCCAGCAGCCCGCGGGTAGTAGCGGTCTACAATGAGCAGTTCTTC.